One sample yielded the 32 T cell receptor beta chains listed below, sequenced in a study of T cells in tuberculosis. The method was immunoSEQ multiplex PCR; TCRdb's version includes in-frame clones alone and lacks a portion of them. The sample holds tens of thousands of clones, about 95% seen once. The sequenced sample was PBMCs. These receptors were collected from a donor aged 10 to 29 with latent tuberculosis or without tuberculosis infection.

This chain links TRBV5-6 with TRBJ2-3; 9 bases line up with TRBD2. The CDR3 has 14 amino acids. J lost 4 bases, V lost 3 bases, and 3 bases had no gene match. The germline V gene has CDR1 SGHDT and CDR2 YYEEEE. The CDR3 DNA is TGTGCCAGCAGCTGGGGGACTAGCCCAGATACGCAGTATTTT. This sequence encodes CASSWGTSPDTQYF.

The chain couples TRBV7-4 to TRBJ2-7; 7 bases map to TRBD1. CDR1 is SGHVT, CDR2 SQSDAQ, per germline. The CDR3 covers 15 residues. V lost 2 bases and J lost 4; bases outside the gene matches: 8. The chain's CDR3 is CASSLRRGGYYEQYV. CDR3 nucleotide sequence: TGTGCCAGCAGCTTAAGGCGAGGGGGCTATTACGAGCAGTACGTC.

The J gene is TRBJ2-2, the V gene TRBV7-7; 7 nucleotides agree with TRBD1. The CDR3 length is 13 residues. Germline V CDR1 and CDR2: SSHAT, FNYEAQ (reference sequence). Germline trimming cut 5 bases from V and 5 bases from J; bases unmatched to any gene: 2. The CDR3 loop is CASSLQGTGELFF. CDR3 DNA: TGTGCCAGCAGCCTACAGGGGACCGGGGAGCTGTTTTTT.

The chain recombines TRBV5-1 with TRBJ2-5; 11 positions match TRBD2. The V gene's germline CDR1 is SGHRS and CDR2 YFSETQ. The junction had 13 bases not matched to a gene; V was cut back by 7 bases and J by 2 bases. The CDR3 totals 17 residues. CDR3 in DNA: TGCGCCAGCGCTGATAGACTAGCGGGGCAAGGACAAGAGACCCAGTACTTC. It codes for CASADRLAGQGQETQYF.

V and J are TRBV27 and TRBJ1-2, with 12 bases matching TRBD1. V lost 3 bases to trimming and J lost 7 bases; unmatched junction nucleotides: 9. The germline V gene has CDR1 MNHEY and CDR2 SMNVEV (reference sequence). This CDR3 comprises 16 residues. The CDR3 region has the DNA TGTGCCAGCAGTTTCCTATCCGGGACAGGGGGCGTTGGCTACACCTTC. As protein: CASSFLSGTGGVGYTF.

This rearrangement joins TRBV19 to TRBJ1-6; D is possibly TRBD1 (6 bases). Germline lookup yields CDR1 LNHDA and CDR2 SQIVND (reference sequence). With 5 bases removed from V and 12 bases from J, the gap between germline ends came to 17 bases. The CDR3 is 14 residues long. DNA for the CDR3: TGTGCCAGTAGTCCGGGGGGGGCCTTTGGACCCCTCCACTTT. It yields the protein CASSPGGAFGPLHF.

The CDR3 here is CASSVVTGAGTEAFF. CDR3 nucleotides: TGTGCCAGCAGCGTAGTAACAGGGGCGGGCACTGAAGCTTTCTTT. The chain couples TRBV9 to TRBJ1-1; the match to TRBD1 covers 7 bases. The CDR3 is 15 residues long. The germline CDR1 and CDR2 sequences are SGDLS and YYNGEE. Trimming cost V 0 bases and J 4 bases; bases outside gene matches: 6.

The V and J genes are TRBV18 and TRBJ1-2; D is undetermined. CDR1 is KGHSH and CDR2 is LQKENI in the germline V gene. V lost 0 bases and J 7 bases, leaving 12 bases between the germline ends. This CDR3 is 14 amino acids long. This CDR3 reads CASSPPGPFGGYTF. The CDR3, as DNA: TGTGCCAGCTCACCACCCGGTCCTTTTGGTGGCTACACCTTC.

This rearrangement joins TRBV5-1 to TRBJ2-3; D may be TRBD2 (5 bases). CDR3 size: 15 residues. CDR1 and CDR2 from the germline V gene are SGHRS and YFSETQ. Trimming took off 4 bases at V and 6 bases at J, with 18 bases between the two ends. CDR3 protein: CASSPTLGVSDTQYF. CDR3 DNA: TGCGCCAGCAGCCCTACTCTCGGGGTTTCGGATACGCAGTATTTT.

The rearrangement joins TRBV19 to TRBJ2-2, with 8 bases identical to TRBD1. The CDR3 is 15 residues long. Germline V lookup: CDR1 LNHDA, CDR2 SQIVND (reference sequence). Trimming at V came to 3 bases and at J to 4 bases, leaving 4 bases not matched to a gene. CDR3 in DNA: TGTGCCAGTAGTATCCCAGGGGGCGGCACCGGGGAGCTGTTTTTT. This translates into CASSIPGGGTGELFF.

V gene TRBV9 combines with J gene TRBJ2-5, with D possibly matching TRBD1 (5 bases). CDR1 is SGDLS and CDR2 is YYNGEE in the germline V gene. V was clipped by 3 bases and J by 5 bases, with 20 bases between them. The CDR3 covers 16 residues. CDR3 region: CASSAPSKGRRETQYF. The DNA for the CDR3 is TGTGCCAGCAGCGCACCCTCCAAGGGGCGAAGGGAGACCCAGTACTTC.

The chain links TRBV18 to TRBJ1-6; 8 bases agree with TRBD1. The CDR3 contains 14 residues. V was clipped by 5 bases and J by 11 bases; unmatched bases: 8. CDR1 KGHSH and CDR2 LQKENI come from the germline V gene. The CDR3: CASSSDRGRAPLHF. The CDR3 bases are TGTGCCAGCTCATCCGACAGGGGAAGGGCACCCCTCCACTTT.

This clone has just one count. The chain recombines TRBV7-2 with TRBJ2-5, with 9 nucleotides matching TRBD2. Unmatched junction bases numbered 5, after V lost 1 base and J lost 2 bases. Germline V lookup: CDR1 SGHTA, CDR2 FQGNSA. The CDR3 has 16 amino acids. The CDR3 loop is CASSLVRLAGQETQYF. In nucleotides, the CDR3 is TGTGCCAGCAGCTTAGTGCGGCTAGCGGGGCAAGAGACCCAGTACTTC.

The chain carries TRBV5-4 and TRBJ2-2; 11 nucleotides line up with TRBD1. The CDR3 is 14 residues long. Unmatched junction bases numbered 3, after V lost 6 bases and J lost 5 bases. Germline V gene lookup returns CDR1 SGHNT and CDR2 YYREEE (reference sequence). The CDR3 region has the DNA TGTGCCAGCATCGGACAGGGGGCGACCGGGGAGCTGTTTTTT. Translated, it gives CASIGQGATGELFF.

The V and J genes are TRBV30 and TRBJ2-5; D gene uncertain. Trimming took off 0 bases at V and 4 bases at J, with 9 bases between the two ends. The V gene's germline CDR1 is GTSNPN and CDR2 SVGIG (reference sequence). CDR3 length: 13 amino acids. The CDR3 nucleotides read TGTGCCTGGAGTGTACGTCCCGGAGAGACCCAGTACTTC. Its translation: CAWSVRPGETQYF. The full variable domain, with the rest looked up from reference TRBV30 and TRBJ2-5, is SQTIHQWPATLVQPVGSPLSLECTVEGTSNPNLYWYRQAAGRGLQLLFYSVGIGQISSEVPQNLSASRPQDRQFILSSKKLLLSDSGFYLCAWSVRPGETQYFGPGTRLLVL.

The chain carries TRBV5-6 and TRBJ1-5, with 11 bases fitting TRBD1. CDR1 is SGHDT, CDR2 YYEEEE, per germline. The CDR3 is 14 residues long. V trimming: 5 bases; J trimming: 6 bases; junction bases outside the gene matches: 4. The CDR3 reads CASSRDRGFQPQHF. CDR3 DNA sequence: TGTGCCAGCAGTCGGGACAGGGGGTTTCAGCCCCAGCATTTT.

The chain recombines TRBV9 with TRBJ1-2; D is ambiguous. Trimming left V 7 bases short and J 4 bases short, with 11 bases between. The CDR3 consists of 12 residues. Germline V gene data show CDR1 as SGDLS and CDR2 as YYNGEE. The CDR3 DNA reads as TGTGCCAGCGAGCGCTTTCCCTATGGCTACACCTTC. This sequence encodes CASERFPYGYTF.

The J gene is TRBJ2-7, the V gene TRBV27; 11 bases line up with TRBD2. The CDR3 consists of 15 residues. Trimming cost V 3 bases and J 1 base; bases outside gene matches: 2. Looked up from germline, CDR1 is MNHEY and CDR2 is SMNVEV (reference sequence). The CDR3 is CASSFGTSGSYEQYF. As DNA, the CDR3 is TGTGCCAGCAGTTTCGGGACTAGCGGATCCTACGAGCAGTACTTC.

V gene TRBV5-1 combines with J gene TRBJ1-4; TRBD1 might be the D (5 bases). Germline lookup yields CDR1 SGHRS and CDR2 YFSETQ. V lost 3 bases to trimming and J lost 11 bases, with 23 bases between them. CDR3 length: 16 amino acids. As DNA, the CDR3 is TGCGCCAGCAGCTGGGGCTACCCCCGAGGGAGGGAGAAACTGTTTTTT. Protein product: CASSWGYPRGREKLFF.

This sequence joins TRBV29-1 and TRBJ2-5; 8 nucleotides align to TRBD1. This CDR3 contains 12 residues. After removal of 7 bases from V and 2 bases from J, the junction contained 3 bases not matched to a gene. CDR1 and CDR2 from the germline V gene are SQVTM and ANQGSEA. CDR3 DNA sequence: TGCAGCGCTTGGACAGGGCAAGAGACCCAGTACTTC. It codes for CSAWTGQETQYF.

The CDR3 sequence: CASSPLGHGGYTF. CDR3 nucleotides: TGCGCCAGCAGCCCTCTCGGACATGGGGGCTACACCTTC. The genes are TRBV4-1 and TRBJ1-2; a weak D match, TRBD1 (5 bases). CDR1 is MGHRA, CDR2 YSYEKL, per germline. This CDR3 region has 13 residues. Trimming took 4 bases from V and 8 from J, leaving 14 bases between them.

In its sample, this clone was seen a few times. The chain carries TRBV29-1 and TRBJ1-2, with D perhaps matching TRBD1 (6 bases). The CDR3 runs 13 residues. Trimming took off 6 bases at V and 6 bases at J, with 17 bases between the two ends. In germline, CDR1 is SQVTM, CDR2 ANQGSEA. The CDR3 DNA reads TGCAGCGTGGGAAACAGGGAGAGGGATGGCTACACCTTC. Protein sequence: CSVGNRERDGYTF. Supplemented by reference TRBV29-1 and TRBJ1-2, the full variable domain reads SAVISQKPSRDICQRGTSLTIQCQVDSQVTMMFWYRQQPGQSLTLIATANQGSEATYESGFVIDKFPISRPNLTFSTLTVSNMSPEDSSIYLCSVGNRERDGYTFGSGTRLTVV.

The CDR3 spells CASSKFSDRESSPLHF. The CDR3 region has the DNA TGTGCCAGCAGCAAATTCTCAGACCGGGAATCTTCACCCCTCCACTTT. The chain couples TRBV21-1 to TRBJ1-6. TRBV21-1 counts as a pseudogene. This CDR3 is built from 16 residues.

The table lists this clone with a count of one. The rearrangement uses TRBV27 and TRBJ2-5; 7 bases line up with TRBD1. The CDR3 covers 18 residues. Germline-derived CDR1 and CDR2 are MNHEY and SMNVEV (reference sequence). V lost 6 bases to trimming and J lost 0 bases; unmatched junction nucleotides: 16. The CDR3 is CASSDNRGPVGYQETQYF. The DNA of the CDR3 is TGTGCCAGCAGCGATAACAGGGGCCCGGTAGGATACCAAGAGACCCAGTACTTC.

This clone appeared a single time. The CDR3 nucleotides read TGTGCCAGCCCCGGGACACCTGTAACCTACGAGCAGTACGTC. It encodes CASPGTPVTYEQYV. The chain combines TRBV7-3 with TRBJ2-7; possible D gene TRBD1, 6 bases. Germline V gives CDR1 SGHTA, CDR2 FQGTGA. V gave up 8 bases and J gave up 2 bases, with 16 bases separating them. This CDR3 contains 14 residues.

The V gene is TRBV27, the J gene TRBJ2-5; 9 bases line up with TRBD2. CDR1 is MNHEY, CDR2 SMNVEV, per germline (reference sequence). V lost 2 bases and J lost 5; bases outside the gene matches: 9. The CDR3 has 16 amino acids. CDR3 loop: CASSLSAGLADETQYF. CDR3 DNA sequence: TGTGCCAGCAGTTTAAGTGCGGGACTAGCAGACGAGACCCAGTACTTC.

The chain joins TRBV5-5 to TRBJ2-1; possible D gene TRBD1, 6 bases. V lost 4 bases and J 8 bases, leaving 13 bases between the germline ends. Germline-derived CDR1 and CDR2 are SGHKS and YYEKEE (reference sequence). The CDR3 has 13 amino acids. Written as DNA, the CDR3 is TGTGCCAGCAGCCCAGGACAGATGTATGAGCAGTTCTTC. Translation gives CASSPGQMYEQFF.

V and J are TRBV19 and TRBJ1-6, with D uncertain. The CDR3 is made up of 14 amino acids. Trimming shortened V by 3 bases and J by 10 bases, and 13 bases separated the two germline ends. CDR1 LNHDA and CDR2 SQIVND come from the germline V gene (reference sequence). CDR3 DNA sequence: TGTGCCAGTAGTATTTCCCCTCCGGGATCACCCCTCCACTTT. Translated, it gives CASSISPPGSPLHF.

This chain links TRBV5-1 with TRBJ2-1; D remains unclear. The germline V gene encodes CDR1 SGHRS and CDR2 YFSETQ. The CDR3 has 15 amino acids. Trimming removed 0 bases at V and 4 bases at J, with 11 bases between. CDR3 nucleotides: TGCGCCAGCAGCTTGGCCGGAGATCTTTACAATGAGCAGTTCTTC. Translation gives CASSLAGDLYNEQFF.

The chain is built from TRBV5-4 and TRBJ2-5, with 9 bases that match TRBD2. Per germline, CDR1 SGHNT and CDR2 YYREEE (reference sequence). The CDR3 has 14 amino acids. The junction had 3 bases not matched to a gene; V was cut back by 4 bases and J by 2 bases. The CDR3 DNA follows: TGTGCCAGCAGCGTTGGACTAGCGCAAGAGACCCAGTACTTC. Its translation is CASSVGLAQETQYF.

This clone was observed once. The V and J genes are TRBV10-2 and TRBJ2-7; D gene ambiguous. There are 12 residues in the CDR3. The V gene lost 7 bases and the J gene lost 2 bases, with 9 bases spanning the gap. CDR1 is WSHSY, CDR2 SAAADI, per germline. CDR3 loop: CASTTLTYEQYV. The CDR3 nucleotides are TGCGCCAGCACGACTCTGACCTACGAGCAGTACGTC.

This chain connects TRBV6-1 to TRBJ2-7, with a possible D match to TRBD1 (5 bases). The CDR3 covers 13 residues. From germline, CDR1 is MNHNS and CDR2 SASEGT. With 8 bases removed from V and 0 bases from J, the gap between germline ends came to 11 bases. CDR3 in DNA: TGTGCCAGCGGCCGACAGAGCTCCTACGAGCAGTACGTC. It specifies CASGRQSSYEQYV.